Shown below are 30 T cell receptor beta chains from a single sample sequenced in a study of CD8+CD57+ T cells in acquired aplastic anemia. Those patients picked for sequencing had displayed CD8+CD57+ cell expansion on flow cytometry. TCR beta VDJ and CDR3 profiling used genomic DNA as template. TCRdb re-called the reads through MiXCR, storing one row per CDR3 protein. Of 150,000 or so distinct CDR3 sequences in the sample, approximately 44% were seen once. Input material: sorted CD4+, CD8+, or CD8+CD57+ T cells (not recorded which) from PBMCs. The receptors come from a human donor with aplastic anemia.

This clonotype was counted many times. The chain uses TRBV15 and TRBJ1-2, with TRBD1 as a possible D gene (6 bases). Trimming left V 0 bases short and J 14 bases short, with 16 bases between. This CDR3 region has 13 residues. The V gene's germline CDR1 is LNHNV and CDR2 YYDKDF (reference sequence). CDR3 region: CATSRDLDSGLTF. CDR3 DNA sequence: TGTGCCACCAGCAGAGATTTGGACAGCGGCCTGACCTTC.

The rearrangement links TRBV24-1 to TRBJ1-5; no firm D call. CDR3 length: 12 residues. Germline V gives CDR1 KGHDR, CDR2 SFDVKD. Trimming took off 7 bases at V and 4 bases at J, with 7 bases between the two ends. CDR3 bases: TGTGCCACCAGCGAACGAAATCAGCCCCAGCATTTT. Amino acid sequence: CATSERNQPQHF.

The sample holds many counts of this clonotype. This chain links TRBV7-6 with TRBJ1-2; no clear D gene. The CDR3 is 15 residues long. Germline values: CDR1 SGHVS, CDR2 FNYEAQ. With 2 bases removed from V and 1 base from J, the gap between germline ends came to 11 bases. The CDR3 DNA follows: TGTGCCAGCAGCTTACTCGCACTGGATAACTATGGCTACACCTTC. As protein: CASSLLALDNYGYTF.

The V and J genes are TRBV7-9 and TRBJ1-2; possibly TRBD1 for D (6 bases). The CDR3 has 14 residues. Germline V gene data show CDR1 as SEHNR and CDR2 as FQNEAQ (reference sequence). V dropped 6 bases and J dropped 4 bases, with 15 bases sitting between them. The CDR3 reads CASRVGGTGYGYTF. In DNA form, the CDR3 reads TGTGCCAGCAGAGTTGGGGGCACCGGCTATGGCTACACCTTC.

This clonotype came up many times. The chain has TRBV11-2 and TRBJ2-7; D is perhaps TRBD2 (6 bases). This CDR3 region has 14 residues. CDR1 is SGHAT, CDR2 FQNNGV, per germline. Trimming removed 4 bases at V and 5 bases at J, with 15 bases between. The CDR3 nucleotides read TGTGCCAGCAGCTCGCGGGGTCAGGGCCACGAGCAGTACTTC. It yields the protein CASSSRGQGHEQYF.

In its sample, this clonotype was seen once. The V and J genes are TRBV10-3 and TRBJ1-3; no clear D gene. Germline CDR1 is ENHRY and CDR2 is SYGVKD. The V end lost 5 bases, the J end lost 1 base, and 12 bases lay between the germline ends. This CDR3 is 15 amino acids long. The chain's CDR3 is CAISQNLGSGNTIYF. CDR3 nucleotide sequence: TGTGCCATCAGTCAGAACCTGGGGTCTGGAAACACCATATATTTT.

This clonotype was observed once. V usage is TRBV7-9 and J usage is TRBJ1-2; D not resolved. CDR3 size: 11 residues. Germline values: CDR1 SEHNR, CDR2 FQNEAQ (reference sequence). Trimming cost V 4 bases and J 8 bases, with 8 bases left between them. The CDR3 loop reads CASSSDGGYTF. The CDR3 DNA reads TGTGCCAGCAGCTCAGACGGCGGCTACACCTTC.

A single count supports this clonotype. The chain couples TRBV7-2 to TRBJ1-1; maybe TRBD1 (6 bases). V lost 1 base and J 5 bases, leaving 14 bases between the germline ends. CDR3 size: 15 residues. Germline CDR1 reads SGHTA; CDR2 reads FQGNSA. The CDR3 bases are TGTGCCAGCAGCTTAGTAGGGGGTTATTCAACTGAAGCTTTCTTT. Translating gives CASSLVGGYSTEAFF. Combining the CDR3 with reference TRBV7-2 and TRBJ1-1 gives the whole variable domain GAGVSQSPSNKVTEKGKDVELRCDPISGHTALYWYRQSLGQGLEFLIYFQGNSAPDKSGLPSDRFSAERTGGSVSTLTIQRTQQEDSAVYLCASSLVGGYSTEAFFGQGTRLTVV.

The table lists this clonotype with a few counts. This sequence joins TRBV24-1 and TRBJ2-3; either TRBD1 or TRBD2 may fit D (6 bases each). This CDR3 has 16 amino acids. CDR1 and CDR2 (germline): KGHDR, SFDVKD. V lost 4 bases, J lost 5 bases, and 18 bases lay in between. The CDR3 spells CATSERRRGLGDTQYF. The CDR3 bases are TGTGCCACCAGTGAGCGGAGACGGGGGCTTGGAGATACGCAGTATTTT.

Concerning this clonotype itself: A junction end diverges from the germline sequence, so it may reflect a read error. The V call is TRBV29-1, the J call TRBJ2-7; 12 bases are shared with TRBD1. CDR1 and CDR2 (germline): SQVTM, ANQGSEA. The CDR3 has 14 amino acids. CDR3 region: CGVNVGQGAGEQYF. The CDR3 coding sequence is TGCGGCGTTAATGTGGGACAGGGGGCGGGGGAGCAGTACTTC.

This clonotype showed up many times. The chain couples TRBV6-1 to TRBJ1-6, with D possibly being TRBD1 (5 bases). The CDR3 is made up of 15 amino acids. CDR1 MNHNS and CDR2 SASEGT come from the germline V gene. V dropped 2 bases and J dropped 10 bases, with 15 bases sitting between them. The CDR3 DNA sequence: TGTGCCAGCAGTGAACACGGGGCGTCAGGATCACCCCTCCACTTT. Its protein is CASSEHGASGSPLHF.

A few counts support this clonotype. The chain recombines TRBV27 with TRBJ2-6; D call uncertain. Trimming removed 8 bases from V and 4 bases from J, with 18 bases in between. The V gene's germline CDR1 is MNHEY and CDR2 SMNVEV (reference sequence). CDR3 size: 16 residues. The CDR3 reads CASWSPLGSGANVLTF. In DNA, the CDR3 is TGTGCCAGCTGGAGCCCTCTGGGATCCGGGGCCAACGTCCTGACTTTC. Variable domain in full (rest from reference TRBV27 and TRBJ2-6): EAQVTQNPRYLITVTGKKLTVTCSQNMNHEYMSWYRQDPGLGLRQIYYSMNVEVTDKGDVPEGYKVSRKEKRNFPLILESPSPNQTSLYFCASWSPLGSGANVLTFGAGSRLTVL.

This clonotype turned up a few times. This chain links TRBV29-1 with TRBJ1-2; no firm D call. V shed 3 bases and J shed 2 bases, with 7 bases lying between them. The CDR3 is made up of 12 amino acids. Germline lookup yields CDR1 SQVTM and CDR2 ANQGSEA. The DNA for the CDR3 is TGCAGCGTTGATGGACGGAACTATGGCTACACCTTC. Translating it yields CSVDGRNYGYTF. Supplemented by reference TRBV29-1 and TRBJ1-2, the full variable domain reads SAVISQKPSRDICQRGTSLTIQCQVDSQVTMMFWYRQQPGQSLTLIATANQGSEATYESGFVIDKFPISRPNLTFSTLTVSNMSPEDSSIYLCSVDGRNYGYTFGSGTRLTVV.

In this sample, this clonotype turned up many times. The chain recombines TRBV3-1 with TRBJ2-7, with 11 positions matching TRBD2. CDR1 is LGHDT and CDR2 is YNNKEL in the germline V gene (reference sequence). J gave up 3 bases and V 3 bases, and 4 bases lay outside the gene matches. This CDR3 spans 15 amino acids. This CDR3 is CASSQGTSGVYEQYF. The CDR3 region has the DNA TGTGCCAGCAGCCAGGGGACTAGCGGAGTCTACGAGCAGTACTTC.

This clonotype was detected ten times or more. The V call is TRBV11-1, the J call TRBJ2-1; D is ambiguous. Per the germline V gene, CDR1 is SGHAT and CDR2 is FQDESV (reference sequence). Trimming left V 3 bases short and J 0 bases short, with 12 bases between. The CDR3 length is 16 residues. The CDR3: CASSFFSLSSYNEQFF. In DNA, the CDR3 is TGTGCCAGCAGCTTTTTTAGCCTCAGCTCCTACAATGAGCAGTTCTTC.

Of note for this clonotype: One end of the junction fails to match germline, which may point to a read error. The CDR3 protein is CASSLSAGGNTEALF. In DNA form, the CDR3 reads TGTGCCAGCAGCTTGTCAGCAGGCGGAAACACTGAAGCTCTCTTT. The V and J genes are TRBV5-4 and TRBJ1-1; D is undetermined. This CDR3 comprises 15 residues. The germline V gene encodes CDR1 SGHNT and CDR2 YYREEE (reference sequence).

The V call is TRBV20-1, the J call TRBJ1-1, with 7 bases aligning to TRBD1. CDR1 is DFQATT and CDR2 is SNEGSKA in the germline V gene (reference sequence). CDR3 size: 14 residues. V shed 3 bases and J 4 bases; nucleotides not matched to a gene: 8. The chain's CDR3 is CSASLRDSLTEAFF. The CDR3 DNA reads as TGCAGTGCTAGCCTCCGGGACAGCCTCACTGAAGCTTTCTTT.

This clonotype was recorded a few times. This sequence joins TRBV7-9 and TRBJ1-2; no definite D call. The germline V and J ends were trimmed by 0 bases and 7 bases, with 12 bases remaining between them. From germline, CDR1 is SEHNR and CDR2 FQNEAQ (reference sequence). The CDR3 is 14 residues long. CDR3 loop: CASSLAPAHFGYTF. CDR3 sequence (DNA): TGTGCCAGCAGCTTAGCCCCAGCACACTTTGGCTACACCTTC. Full variable domain (remainder filled in from reference TRBV7-9 and TRBJ1-2): DTGVSQNPRHKITKRGQNVTFRCDPISEHNRLYWYRQTLGQGPEFLTYFQNEAQLEKSRLLSDRFSAERPKGSFSTLEIQRTEQGDSAMYLCASSLAPAHFGYTFGSGTRLTVV.

This clonotype was counted a single time. One base away lies a much larger clone, so this may be a sequencing read error. The genes are TRBV5-4 and TRBJ2-5; 7 bases align to TRBD2. With V trimmed by 0 bases and J by 4 bases, 12 bases remained unmatched. The CDR3 spans 17 residues. Germline values: CDR1 SGHNT, CDR2 YYREEE (reference sequence). DNA of the CDR3: TGTGCCAGCAGCTTGGTGGGAATGGGAGGGCCTGGAGAGACCCAGTACTTC. Amino acids: CASSLVGMGGPGETQYF.

Worth noting for this clonotype: One end of the junction varies from germline; a read error may be responsible. The chain carries TRBV14 and TRBJ2-5; TRBD1 matches 7 bases. The CDR3 sequence is 16 residues long. Germline CDR1 reads SGHDN; CDR2 reads FVKESK. The chain's CDR3 is CASSLDRVKTEETQYF. CDR3 nucleotide sequence: TGCGCCAGCAGCCTCGACAGGGTAAAAACCGAAGAGACCCAGTACTTC. Supplemented by reference TRBV14 and TRBJ2-5, the full variable domain reads EAGVTQFPSHSVIEKGQTVTLRCDPISGHDNLYWYRRVMGKEIKFLLHFVKESKQDESGMPNNRFLAERTGGTYSTLKVQPAELEDSGVYFCASSLDRVKTEETQYFGPGTRLLVL.

This chain links TRBV5-6 with TRBJ2-1; 9 bases map to TRBD1. Unmatched junction bases numbered 6, after V lost 4 bases and J lost 7 bases. This CDR3 region has 14 residues. Germline values: CDR1 SGHDT, CDR2 YYEEEE. In DNA, the CDR3 is TGTGCCAGCAGCACGGACAGGGGTGGTAATGAGCAGTTCTTC. Translating it yields CASSTDRGGNEQFF.

This chain joins TRBV5-1 and TRBJ1-2, with D uncertain. There are 15 residues in the CDR3. V was shortened by 1 base and J by 3 bases, with 13 bases between the two germline ends. CDR1 and CDR2 (germline): SGHRS, YFSETQ. In DNA form, the CDR3 reads TGCGCCAGCAGCTTGACGATTACACAGTACTATGGCTACACCTTC. This codes for CASSLTITQYYGYTF. The variable domain in full, completed from reference TRBV5-1 and TRBJ1-2, reads KAGVTQTPRYLIKTRGQQVTLSCSPISGHRSVSWYQQTPGQGLQFLFEYFSETQRNKGNFPGRFSGRQFSNSRSEMNVSTLELGDSALYLCASSLTITQYYGYTFGSGTRLTVV.

This clonotype has only a few counts. The chain employs TRBV15 and TRBJ1-1; D ambiguous. V was pared by 0 bases and J by 2 bases, with 4 bases between. Germline V lookup: CDR1 LNHNV, CDR2 YYDKDF (reference sequence). This CDR3 has 13 amino acids. The CDR3 DNA sequence: TGTGCCACCAGCAGAGACAGTAACACTGAAGCTTTCTTT. As protein: CATSRDSNTEAFF.

In its sample, this clonotype was seen many times. At one end the junction does not follow the germline gene, possibly because of a read error. The rearrangement links TRBV7-7 to TRBJ2-5; D assignment may be TRBD1 or TRBD2 (5 bases each). CDR3 length equals 14 residues. CDR1 is SSHAT and CDR2 is FNYEAQ in the germline V gene (reference sequence). CDR3 amino acids: CASSLAWGQETQYF. In DNA form, the CDR3 reads TGTGCTAGCAGCTTGGCTTGGGGGCAAGAGACCCAGTACTTC. Complete variable domain (other parts from reference TRBV7-7 and TRBJ2-5): GAGVSQSPRYKVTKRGQDVTLRCDPISSHATLYWYQQALGQGPEFLTYFNYEAQPDKSGLPSDRFSAERPEGSISTLTIQRTEQRDSAMYRCASSLAWGQETQYFGPGTRLLVL.

The gene calls are TRBV29-1 and TRBJ1-3; tentatively, D is TRBD1 (5 bases). V dropped 2 bases and J dropped 3 bases, with 8 bases sitting between them. This CDR3 has 13 residues. The germline CDR1 and CDR2 sequences are SQVTM and ANQGSEA. The CDR3 loop is CSVESGVGNTIYF. The CDR3 DNA follows: TGCAGCGTTGAATCGGGGGTTGGAAACACCATATATTTT.

In the case of this clonotype: Sequence at one end of the junction differs from germline and may be a read error. J is TRBJ1-1 and V is TRBV10-3, with D possibly TRBD1 on 5 matching bases. This CDR3 is 15 amino acids long. Germline V gene data show CDR1 as ENHRY and CDR2 as SYGVKD. CDR3 bases: TGCGCCATCAGACCCCTGGGGGGGAGTGGCACTGAAGCTCTCTTT. It yields the protein CAIRPLGGSGTEALF.

This clonotype appeared many times. J is TRBJ2-3 and V is TRBV4-2; the match to TRBD2 covers 10 bases. J was trimmed by 11 bases and V by 4 bases; bases with no gene match: 15. CDR1 and CDR2 (germline): LGHNA, YNFKEQ. The length of the CDR3 is 16 residues. This CDR3 is CASSPWGSGRTMGQYF. DNA of the CDR3: TGTGCCAGCAGCCCTTGGGGTAGCGGGAGGACCATGGGGCAGTATTTT.

This clonotype was detected a few times. V gene TRBV20-1 combines with J gene TRBJ2-5; D is unclear. Germline V gene sequence: CDR1 DFQATT, CDR2 SNEGSKA (reference sequence). The CDR3 covers 11 residues. V was shortened by 1 base and J by 5 bases, with 5 bases between the two germline ends. CDR3 protein: CSARGVETQYF. The CDR3 DNA follows: TGCAGTGCTAGAGGGGTCGAGACCCAGTACTTC.

Many counts were recorded for this clonotype. The genes are TRBV5-8 and TRBJ2-5, with D uncertain. Germline-derived CDR1 and CDR2 are SGHTS and YDEGEE. The CDR3 covers 15 residues. V was cut by 4 bases and J by 0 bases, with 13 bases left in between. CDR3 sequence: CASSPGHLNQETQYF. Written as DNA, the CDR3 is TGTGCCAGCAGCCCCGGGCACCTTAACCAAGAGACCCAGTACTTC.

This clonotype was detected many times. The chain combines TRBV6-1 with TRBJ2-7; TRBD1 is a possible D gene (6 bases). The CDR3 runs 15 residues. Germline CDR1 is MNHNS and CDR2 is SASEGT. The V end lost 4 bases, the J end lost 4 bases, and 17 bases lay between the germline ends. The CDR3 loop reads CASSALPGQGYEQYF. DNA for the CDR3: TGTGCCAGCAGTGCCCTTCCGGGACAAGGTTACGAGCAGTACTTC.